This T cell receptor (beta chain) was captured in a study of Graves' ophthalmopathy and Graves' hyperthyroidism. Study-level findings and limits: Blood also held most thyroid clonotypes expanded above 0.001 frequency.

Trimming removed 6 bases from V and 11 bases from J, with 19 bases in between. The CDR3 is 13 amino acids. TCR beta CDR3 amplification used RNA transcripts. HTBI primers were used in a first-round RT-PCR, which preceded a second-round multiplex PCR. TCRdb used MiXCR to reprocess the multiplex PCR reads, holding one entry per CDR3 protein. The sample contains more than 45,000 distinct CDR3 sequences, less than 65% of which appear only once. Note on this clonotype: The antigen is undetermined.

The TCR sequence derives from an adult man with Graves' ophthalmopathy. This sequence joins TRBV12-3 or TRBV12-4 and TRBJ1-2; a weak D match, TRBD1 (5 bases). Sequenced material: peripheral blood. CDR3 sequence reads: CASRHRRISGYTF. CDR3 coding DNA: TGTGCCAGCAGGCACAGGCGAATCTCTGGATACACCTTC.